The 7 T cell receptor beta chains given below trace back to one sample, sequenced in a study of cytomegalovirus exposure and HLA in healthy donors. PCR employed 60 Vbeta and 13 Jbeta primers. Data came from immunoSEQ multiplex PCR; TCRdb stores just in-frame clones and leaves some out. The sample has approximately 190,000 clones; 81% are singletons. Sequencing was carried out using PBMCs. The receptors here all came from a man between 40 and 49 years old in good health and CMV-seropositive.

The V and J genes are TRBV7-5 and TRBJ1-2; TRBD1, the table's D call, lacks a check against the DNA. TRBV7-5 is flagged as a pseudogene. The CDR3 is 17 amino acids. The CDR3 DNA follows: TGTGCCAGAAGCTTAGCGCTCGGTCGGAACAGGTCCTATGGCTACACCTTC. Translating it yields CARSLALGRNRSYGYTF.

The V gene is TRBV10-2, the J gene TRBJ1-5, with TRBD1 identical over 8 bases. The CDR3 spans 14 residues. From germline, CDR1 is WSHSY and CDR2 SAAADI. V lost 1 base, J lost 4 bases, and 0 bases stayed unmatched. For the CDR3, the DNA is TGCGCCAGCAGTGAGTGGACAGGGAATCAGCCCCAGCATTTT. Translated: CASSEWTGNQPQHF.

CDR3 nucleotide sequence: TGTGCCAGCAGCGGACTAGCCGGAGCCTACAATGAGCAGTTCTTC. Translated: CASSGLAGAYNEQFF. This rearrangement joins TRBV6-5 to TRBJ2-1; TRBD2 agrees at 8 bases. Losses at the gene ends were 6 bases for V and 2 bases for J; bases not matched to a gene: 6. This CDR3 is 15 amino acids long. Looked up from germline, CDR1 is MNHEY and CDR2 is SVGAGI.

V usage is TRBV4-3 and J usage is TRBJ2-4; possibly TRBD2 for D (6 bases). CDR3 length equals 17 residues. Germline CDR1 reads LGHNA; CDR2 reads YSLEER. Trimming cost V 0 bases and J 0 bases, with 12 bases left between them. DNA of the CDR3: TGCGCCAGCAGCCAAGATCGCGGGACGGTAGCCAAAAACATTCAGTACTTC. This sequence encodes CASSQDRGTVAKNIQYF.

V gene TRBV4-2 combines with J gene TRBJ1-5; TRBD1 agrees at 7 bases. Unmatched junction bases numbered 8, after V lost 1 base and J lost 8 bases. The CDR3 runs 15 residues. Germline V gene data show CDR1 as LGHNA and CDR2 as YNFKEQ. The CDR3 loop reads CASSQAKTGAEPQHF. For the CDR3, the DNA is TGTGCCAGCAGCCAAGCTAAAACAGGGGCTGAGCCCCAGCATTTT.

The DNA for the CDR3 is TGTGCCAGTAGTGACCGGGACTTGTACGAGACCCAGTACTTC. The encoded protein is CASSDRDLYETQYF. The genes are TRBV19 and TRBJ2-5; a possible D gene is TRBD2 (6 bases). V was cut by 5 bases and J by 5 bases, with 15 bases left in between. The CDR3 loop spans 14 amino acids. Germline V gene sequence: CDR1 LNHDA, CDR2 SQIVND (reference sequence).

The chain carries TRBV30 and TRBJ1-2; 7 nucleotides match TRBD1. The CDR3 extends over 13 amino acids. V lost 0 bases and J lost 6; bases outside the gene matches: 4. CDR1 GTSNPN and CDR2 SVGIG come from the germline V gene (reference sequence). CDR3 coding DNA: TGTGCCTGGAGTGTGAGAGGGGGCCATGGCTACACCTTC. Its protein product is CAWSVRGGHGYTF.